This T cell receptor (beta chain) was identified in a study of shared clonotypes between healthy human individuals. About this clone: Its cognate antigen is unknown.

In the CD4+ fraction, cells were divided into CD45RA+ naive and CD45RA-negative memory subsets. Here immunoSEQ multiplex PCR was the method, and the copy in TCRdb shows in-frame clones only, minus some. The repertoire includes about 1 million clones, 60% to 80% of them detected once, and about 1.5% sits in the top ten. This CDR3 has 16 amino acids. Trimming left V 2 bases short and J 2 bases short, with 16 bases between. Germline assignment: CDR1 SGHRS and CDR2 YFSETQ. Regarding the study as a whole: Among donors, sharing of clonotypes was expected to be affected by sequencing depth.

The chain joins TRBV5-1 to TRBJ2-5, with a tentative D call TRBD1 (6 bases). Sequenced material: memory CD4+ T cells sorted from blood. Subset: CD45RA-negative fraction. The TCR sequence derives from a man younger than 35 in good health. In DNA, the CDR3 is TGCGCCAGCAGCTTCGGTCGGCAGGGACAACAAGAGACCCAGTACTTC. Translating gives CASSFGRQGQQETQYF.